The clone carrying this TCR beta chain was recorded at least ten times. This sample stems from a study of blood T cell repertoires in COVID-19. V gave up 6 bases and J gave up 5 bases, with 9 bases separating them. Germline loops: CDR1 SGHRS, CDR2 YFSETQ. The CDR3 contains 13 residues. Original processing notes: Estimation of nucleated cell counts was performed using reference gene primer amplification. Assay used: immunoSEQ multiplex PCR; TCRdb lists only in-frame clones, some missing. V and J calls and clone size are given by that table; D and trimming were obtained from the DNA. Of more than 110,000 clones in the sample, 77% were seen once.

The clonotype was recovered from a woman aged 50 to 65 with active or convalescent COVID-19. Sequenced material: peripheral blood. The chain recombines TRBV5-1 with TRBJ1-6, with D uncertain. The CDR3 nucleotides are TGCGCCAGCATGGAGCACGATAATTCACCCCTCCACTTT. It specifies CASMEHDNSPLHF.